A single sample gave rise to the 6 T cell receptor beta chains below, sequenced in a study of cytotoxic CD8 clonotypes in ibrutinib-treated CLL (dated by TCRdb to about 2021). The time point tag for this specimen amounts to: about a year on ibrutinib. Library prep was done by the immunoSEQ multiplex PCR assay. Here the immuneACCESS table is served through TCRdb, limited to in-frame sequences with V and J called. Missing clones are a known gap in these copies; in checked studies unresolved V genes cover under half, and the rest lacks a known reason. Within this sample are over 150,000 clones, with approximately 80% of them counted one time only. The ten largest clones capture 2% to 2.5% of the sample. Source: PBMCs, taken after 12 months of ibrutinib treatment. These receptors were obtained from a human donor with chronic lymphocytic leukemia.

The chain joins TRBV5-8 to TRBJ1-2, with 8 nucleotides matching TRBD1. The CDR3 length is 17 residues. Per germline, CDR1 SGHTS and CDR2 YDEGEE. The trim removed 5 bases at V and 4 bases at J, leaving 16 bases unmatched. For the CDR3, the DNA is TGTGCCAGCAGGTTGCCCAGGGGGCGCCGCGCTAGCTATGGCTACACCTTC. Translating it yields CASRLPRGRRASYGYTF. Together with reference TRBV5-8 and TRBJ1-2, the CDR3 gives the full variable domain: EAGVTQSPTHLIKTRGQQATLRCSPISGHTSVYWYQQALGLGLQFLLWYDEGEERNRGNFPPRFSGRQFPNYSSELNVNALELEDSALYLCASRLPRGRRASYGYTFGSGTRLTVV.

The rearrangement joins TRBV7-9 to TRBJ2-7, with TRBD1 matching 9 bases. The CDR3 runs to 15 residues. Germline CDR1 SEHNR, CDR2 FQNEAQ (reference sequence). The ends lost 5 bases at V and 4 bases at J; junction bases unmatched: 9. The CDR3 DNA follows: TGTGCCAGCAGCCCCCGGACAGGGGTGGCATACGAGCAGTACTTC. Protein product: CASSPRTGVAYEQYF.

The chain combines TRBV5-6 with TRBJ1-1, with TRBD1 identical over 9 bases. V trimming: 7 bases; J trimming: 3 bases; junction bases outside the gene matches: 10. This CDR3 contains 15 residues. Germline CDR1 is SGHDT and CDR2 is YYEEEE. The CDR3 loop reads CASRIQGALDTEAFF. CDR3 coding DNA: TGTGCCAGCCGGATACAGGGGGCGCTCGACACTGAAGCTTTCTTT.

The chain recombines TRBV7-2 with TRBJ2-3; D is possibly TRBD1 (6 bases). The germline gives CDR1 SGHTA, CDR2 FQGNSA. This CDR3 comprises 15 residues. V was cut by 8 bases and J by 0 bases, with 15 bases left in between. The CDR3 nucleotides are TGTGCCAGCCTCATCCGGGGACATAGCACAGATACGCAGTATTTT. This encodes CASLIRGHSTDTQYF.

V is TRBV4-1 and J is TRBJ1-5; TRBD1 might be the D (5 bases). Per the germline V gene, CDR1 is MGHRA and CDR2 is YSYEKL. This CDR3 has 16 amino acids. V lost 3 bases to trimming and J lost 2 bases, with 14 bases between them. CDR3 in amino acids: CASSQDSRGGNQPQHF. CDR3 DNA: TGCGCCAGCAGCCAGGACTCCCGAGGGGGCAATCAGCCCCAGCATTTT.

This chain connects TRBV6-5 to TRBJ2-7; D ambiguous. CDR3 length: 16 residues. CDR1 MNHEY and CDR2 SVGAGI come from the germline V gene. Trimming left V 0 bases short and J 6 bases short, with 18 bases between. The CDR3 here is CASSYSNRGRLGEQYF. CDR3 DNA sequence: TGTGCCAGCAGTTACTCGAATCGTGGCAGGCTGGGCGAGCAGTACTTC.